This TCR beta chain was observed in a study of blood T cell repertoires in COVID-19. Study overall: PBMCs, B-cell-depleted T cells, or T cells were the source of the cDNA or gDNA that made up the material.

This clone was counted only a few times. The repertoire was sequenced with immunoSEQ multiplex PCR; TCRdb's copy has only in-frame clones and lacks some. Of roughly 280,000 clones listed, about 90% were seen once; the top ten hold roughly 2.4%. Per germline, CDR1 SGHKS and CDR2 YYEKEE (reference sequence). Losses at the gene ends were 4 bases for V and 4 bases for J; bases not matched to a gene: 18. This CDR3 comprises 19 residues. This chain connects TRBV5-5 to TRBJ1-5; TRBD1 agrees at 9 bases. The clonotype comes from a woman in her fifties or sixties who had recovered from COVID-19. The sample consisted of peripheral blood. The chain's CDR3 is CASSKLLRDRVSLNQPQHF. The CDR3 DNA reads as TGTGCCAGCAGCAAACTGCTTCGGGACAGGGTTTCCCTAAATCAGCCCCAGCATTTT.